The sequence of this TCR beta chain was determined in a study of blood T cells in healthy people across ages. With a J-beta primer mix and a sample-barcoded 5' primer, a second PCR ran about 7 to 12 cycles. From the 5' RACE reads, TCRdb called clonotypes with MiXCR, one entry per CDR3 protein. This table has nearly 1 million distinct CDR3 sequences, 51% appearing once. Trimming removed 5 bases at V and 3 bases at J, with 11 bases between. From germline, CDR1 is SGHTA and CDR2 FQGNSA. This CDR3 comprises 15 residues. The receptor was isolated from an older woman in good health. The chain recombines TRBV7-2 with TRBJ1-6, with no clear D. The sample comprised blood. The CDR3 loop is CASSPTENYNSPLHF. CDR3 DNA: TGTGCCAGCAGCCCCACAGAGAACTATAATTCACCCCTCCACTTT.